What follows are 4 T cell receptor beta chains derived from one specimen sequenced in a study of blood T cell repertoires in COVID-19. Here immunoSEQ multiplex PCR was the method, and the copy in TCRdb shows in-frame clones only, minus some. The sample shows roughly 26,000 clones, roughly 84% of them seen only once. The material sequenced was peripheral blood. These TCRs come from a human donor in a cohort sampled during active COVID-19.

V is TRBV6-5 and J is TRBJ1-5; possible D gene TRBD1, 5 bases. Germline V gene sequence: CDR1 MNHEY, CDR2 SVGAGI. CDR3 size: 14 residues. The CDR3 loop reads CASGGARSNQPQHF. The CDR3 DNA reads TGTGCAAGCGGCGGGGCACGAAGCAATCAGCCCCAGCATTTT.

The genes are TRBV4-3 and TRBJ1-6; TRBD1 matches at 7 bases. The length of the CDR3 is 17 residues. Germline CDR1 LGHNA, CDR2 YSLEER. Trimming at V came to 1 base and at J to 2 bases, leaving 5 bases not matched to a gene. The CDR3 here is CASSQAEGATYNSPLHF. CDR3 bases: TGCGCCAGCAGCCAAGCGGAGGGGGCGACCTATAATTCACCCCTCCACTTT.

This chain links TRBV11-3 with TRBJ2-1; D may be TRBD2 (7 bases). The CDR3 is made up of 15 amino acids. The germline V gene has CDR1 SGHNT and CDR2 YENEEA. The ends were cut back, 2 bases at V and 0 bases at J, with 8 bases in the middle. The CDR3 reads CASSLRGASYNEQFF. DNA for the CDR3: TGTGCCAGCAGCTTACGGGGGGCCTCCTACAATGAGCAGTTCTTC. Supplemented by reference TRBV11-3 and TRBJ2-1, the full variable domain reads EAGVVQSPRYKIIEKKQPVAFWCNPISGHNTLYWYLQNLGQGPELLIRYENEEAVDDSQLPKDRFSAERLKGVDSTLKIQPAELGDSAVYLCASSLRGASYNEQFFGPGTRLTVL.

This clone was picked up a small number of times. The chain links TRBV6-5 to TRBJ1-5; TRBD1 aligns across 9 bases. This CDR3 contains 14 residues. V was pared by 5 bases and J by 13 bases, with 12 bases of the junction left unmatched. Germline V CDR1 and CDR2: MNHEY, SVGAGI. CDR3 region: CASSRRPDRGGQHF. The CDR3 DNA reads as TGTGCCAGCAGTCGGCGCCCAGACAGGGGGGGTCAGCATTTT.